Included here is one T cell receptor (beta chain) sequence, with context. What it recognizes is unknown. These data come from a study of T cell responses to AZD1222 COVID-19 vaccine. Whole-study results and caveats: Only six or seven AZD1222 recipients were seropositive at baseline.

V was trimmed by 3 bases and J by 4 bases, leaving 13 bases between them. Germline V gene sequence: CDR1 SGHRS, CDR2 YFSETQ. The length of the CDR3 is 14 residues. Data came from immunoSEQ multiplex PCR; TCRdb stores just in-frame clones and leaves some out. Here the sample spans 150,000 to 200,000 clones, about 95% being singletons. This receptor was identified in an adult in good health. Sample: peripheral blood, taken on day 0 of AZD1222 vaccination. The chain carries TRBV5-1 and TRBJ1-2; a weak D match, TRBD1 (6 bases). The CDR3 DNA follows: TGCGCCAGCAGCTCGAGCACAGGGAGCTATGGCTACACCTTC. Translated, it gives CASSSSTGSYGYTF.